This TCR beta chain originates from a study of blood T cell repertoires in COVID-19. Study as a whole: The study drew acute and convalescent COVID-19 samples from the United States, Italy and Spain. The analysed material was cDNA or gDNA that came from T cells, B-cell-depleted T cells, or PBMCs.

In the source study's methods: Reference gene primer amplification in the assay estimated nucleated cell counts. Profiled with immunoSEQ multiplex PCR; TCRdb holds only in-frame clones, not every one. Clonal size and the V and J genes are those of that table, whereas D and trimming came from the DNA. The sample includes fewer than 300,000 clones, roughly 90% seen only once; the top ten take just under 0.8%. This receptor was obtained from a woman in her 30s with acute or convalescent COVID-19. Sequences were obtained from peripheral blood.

The CDR3 loop is CASSISTGAGGNQPQHF. The DNA of the CDR3 is TGTGCCAGTAGTATATCTACAGGGGCCGGGGGCAATCAGCCCCAGCATTTT. This chain connects TRBV19 to TRBJ1-5, with 7 positions matching TRBD1. The CDR3 covers 17 residues. In germline, CDR1 is LNHDA, CDR2 SQIVND (reference sequence). J lost 2 bases, V lost 2 bases, and 9 bases had no gene match.